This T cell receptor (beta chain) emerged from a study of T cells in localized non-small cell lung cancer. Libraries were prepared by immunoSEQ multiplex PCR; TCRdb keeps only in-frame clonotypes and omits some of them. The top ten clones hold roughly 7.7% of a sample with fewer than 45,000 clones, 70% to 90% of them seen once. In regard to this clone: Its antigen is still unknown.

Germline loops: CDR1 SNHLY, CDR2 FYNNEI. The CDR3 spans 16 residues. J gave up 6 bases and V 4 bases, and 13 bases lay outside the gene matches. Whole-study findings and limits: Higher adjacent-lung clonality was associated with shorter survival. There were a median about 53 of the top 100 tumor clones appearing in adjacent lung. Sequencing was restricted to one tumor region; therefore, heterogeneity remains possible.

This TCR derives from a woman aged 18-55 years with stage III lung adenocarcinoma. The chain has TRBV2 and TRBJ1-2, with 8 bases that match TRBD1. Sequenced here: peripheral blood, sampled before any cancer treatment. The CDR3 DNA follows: TGTGCCAGCAGTGGGATTGGGCAGGGGGCACTCGATGGCTACACCTTC. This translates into CASSGIGQGALDGYTF.